Listed below are T cell receptor beta chains from one sample, sequenced in a study of identical twins. TCRdb called the 5' RACE reads again in MiXCR, with one record for every CDR3 protein. The table records roughly 690,000 distinct CDR3 sequences, 5.5% to 6.5% of them present only once. Sequenced material: naive T cells sorted from blood. The receptors originated from a man aged 18-30 years in good health. The CDR3 runs from the conserved cysteine through the conserved F or W. The order of the fields is CDR3 DNA, CDR3 protein, D gene, J gene, CDR3 length, clone size, V gene. A D gene is named only where the DNA matches it firmly. The listing skips clone size in some rows; elsewhere it reads once, few, many or a size class.

DNA: TGCAGTGCTAGCGATTGGGGAGCGAACGAGCAGTACTTC
CDR3: CSASDWGANEQYF
D: .
J: TRBJ2-7
length: 13
size: many
V: TRBV20-1

DNA: TGTGCCAGCAGTTTCGTGACCTCCAACAATGAGCAGTTCTTC
CDR3: CASSFVTSNNEQFF
D: .
J: TRBJ2-1
length: 14
size: .
V: TRBV27

DNA: TGCAGCGTTGGGAACAGGGTAAAATCGGAGCTGTTTTTT
CDR3: CSVGNRVKSELFF
D: .
J: TRBJ2-2
length: 13
size: .
V: TRBV29-1

DNA: TGTGCCAGCAGCTTAGCTAGATGGGGGAAGACAGGGGAAAAGAATGAAGCTTTCTTT
CDR3: CASSLARWGKTGEKNEAFF
D: TRBD1
J: TRBJ1-1
length: 19
size: many
V: TRBV7-2

DNA: TGTGCCAGCAGCCCATTGACAGATTGGGCGCAGTATTTT
CDR3: CASSPLTDWAQYF
D: .
J: TRBJ2-3
length: 13
size: .
V: TRBV7-9

DNA: TGTGCCAGCAGCGTATCCTATGGCTACACCTTC
CDR3: CASSVSYGYTF
D: .
J: TRBJ1-2
length: 11
size: many
V: TRBV9

DNA: TGTGCCAGCACCATTCAGGGGGGGCCTAAAGTTTTCTTT
CDR3: CASTIQGGPKVFF
D: TRBD1
J: TRBJ1-1
length: 13
size: .
V: TRBV12-3/TRBV12-4

DNA: TGTGCCAGCAGCGTAGGACAGTCCATATATTTT
CDR3: CASSVGQSIYF
D: .
J: TRBJ1-3
length: 11
size: many
V: TRBV9

DNA: TGTGCCACCAGTGCACCAGCGAAGTTACTCAATGAGCAGTTCTTC
CDR3: CATSAPAKLLNEQFF
D: .
J: TRBJ2-1
length: 15
size: many
V: TRBV24-1

DNA: TGTGCCAGCAGCCGCGGGGGGGCTAGCGGGAGGTTGTACAATGAGCAGTTCTTC
CDR3: CASSRGGASGRLYNEQFF
D: TRBD2
J: TRBJ2-1
length: 18
size: many
V: TRBV4-2

DNA: TGCAGTGCTTCTAGCGGGAGCGTAGGGGAGACCCAGTACTTC
CDR3: CSASSGSVGETQYF
D: TRBD2
J: TRBJ2-5
length: 14
size: few
V: TRBV20-1

DNA: TGTGCCAGCAGCCAAAACCGGGGCTCTGGGGCCCAGTACTTC
CDR3: CASSQNRGSGAQYF
D: .
J: TRBJ2-5
length: 14
size: few
V: TRBV6-1

DNA: TGTGCCACCAGCAGTTTACTCACCGGGGAGCTGTTTTTT
CDR3: CATSSLLTGELFF
D: .
J: TRBJ2-2
length: 13
size: many
V: TRBV15

DNA: TGCAGTGCTAGACAGGGGTTAGATGAAAAACTGTTTTTT
CDR3: CSARQGLDEKLFF
D: .
J: TRBJ1-4
length: 13
size: .
V: TRBV20-1

DNA: TGTGCCAGCAGCTCCACCAGACTAGCGGGAGAGCTGTTTTTT
CDR3: CASSSTRLAGELFF
D: TRBD2
J: TRBJ2-2
length: 14
size: many
V: TRBV7-2

DNA: TGCAGTGCTAGGACAGGGGAGACTGAAGCTTTCTTT
CDR3: CSARTGETEAFF
D: TRBD1
J: TRBJ1-1
length: 12
size: many
V: TRBV20-1

DNA: TGCAGCGTTGTCGCAGCCGGAGGTTACGAGCAGTACTTC
CDR3: CSVVAAGGYEQYF
D: .
J: TRBJ2-7
length: 13
size: many
V: TRBV29-1

DNA: TGCGCCAGCAGCCACGAACCGGGACAGGTATCCTACAATGAGCAGTTCTTC
CDR3: CASSHEPGQVSYNEQFF
D: TRBD1
J: TRBJ2-1
length: 17
size: many
V: TRBV4-1

DNA: TGTGCCAGCAAGGCACAGGAGCGTTACAATGAGCAGTTCTTC
CDR3: CASKAQERYNEQFF
D: .
J: TRBJ2-1
length: 14
size: .
V: TRBV28

DNA: TGTGCCAGCAGTCACAGCCGCTCCTACGAGCAGTACTTC
CDR3: CASSHSRSYEQYF
D: .
J: TRBJ2-7
length: 13
size: many
V: TRBV6-1

DNA: TGCGCCAGCAGCCTCAGCGGGGGTGGGATAGAGACCCAGTACTTC
CDR3: CASSLSGGGIETQYF
D: TRBD2
J: TRBJ2-5
length: 15
size: .
V: TRBV5-1

DNA: TGTGCCAGCACCCCAGGGACAGGACCCGAGCAGTTCTTC
CDR3: CASTPGTGPEQFF
D: TRBD1
J: TRBJ2-1
length: 13
size: .
V: TRBV12-3/TRBV12-4

DNA: TGTGCCACCAGCAGATCCCCGGGACAGATAGACCCGGGTGAGCAGTACTTC
CDR3: CATSRSPGQIDPGEQYF
D: TRBD1
J: TRBJ2-7
length: 17
size: few
V: TRBV15

DNA: TGTGCCAGCACTACCGGGGGGTACCAAGAGACCCAGTACTTC
CDR3: CASTTGGYQETQYF
D: TRBD2
J: TRBJ2-5
length: 14
size: many
V: TRBV12-3/TRBV12-4

DNA: TGCGCCAGCAGCTCGGACACTGGAAACACCATATATTTT
CDR3: CASSSDTGNTIYF
D: .
J: TRBJ1-3
length: 13
size: many
V: TRBV5-1

DNA: TGCGCCAGCAGCCAAGAGCTAGCGGGGACCCAAGAGACCCAGTACTTC
CDR3: CASSQELAGTQETQYF
D: TRBD2
J: TRBJ2-5
length: 16
size: many
V: TRBV4-1

DNA: TGTGCCAGCAGTTTCGCTAGCGGTTGGAAGACCCAGTACTTC
CDR3: CASSFASGWKTQYF
D: TRBD2
J: TRBJ2-5
length: 14
size: few
V: TRBV6-5

DNA: TGCAGTGCTAGAGGCCCCAGGGGACCAGAACGGGGGGGCACAGATACGCAGTATTTT
CDR3: CSARGPRGPERGGTDTQYF
D: .
J: TRBJ2-3
length: 19
size: .
V: TRBV20-1

DNA: TGTGCCAGCAGCCAAGCTGTTGGAGTGGTCACCGGGGAGCTGTTTTTT
CDR3: CASSQAVGVVTGELFF
D: .
J: TRBJ2-2
length: 16
size: many
V: TRBV4-2

DNA: TGTGCCAGCAGTTACTCGACAGGCGAGCAGTTCTTC
CDR3: CASSYSTGEQFF
D: .
J: TRBJ2-1
length: 12
size: few
V: TRBV6-5

DNA: TGCGCCAGCAGCTTCTCAACAGGGACGAACACTGAAGCTTTCTTT
CDR3: CASSFSTGTNTEAFF
D: .
J: TRBJ1-1
length: 15
size: few
V: TRBV5-1

DNA: TGTGCCAGCAGCCAAAGGACCCCCGGGGACACTGAAGCTTTCTTT
CDR3: CASSQRTPGDTEAFF
D: .
J: TRBJ1-1
length: 15
size: .
V: TRBV4-2

DNA: TGTGCCAGCAGTTACTCGTGGAATAACTATGGCTACACCTTC
CDR3: CASSYSWNNYGYTF
D: .
J: TRBJ1-2
length: 14
size: many
V: TRBV6-5

DNA: TGCGCCAGCAGCTTGACTGGGACAACCAAACCAGATACGCAGTATTTT
CDR3: CASSLTGTTKPDTQYF
D: .
J: TRBJ2-3
length: 16
size: many
V: TRBV5-1

DNA: TGTGCCAGCAGCTTAGGCAGGTTGGACGACTGGAGAAACACCATATATTTT
CDR3: CASSLGRLDDWRNTIYF
D: .
J: TRBJ1-3
length: 17
size: .
V: TRBV11-3

DNA: TGTGCCATCAGGACCGGGACAGGGGTCTACAATGAGCAGTTCTTC
CDR3: CAIRTGTGVYNEQFF
D: TRBD1
J: TRBJ2-1
length: 15
size: .
V: TRBV10-3

DNA: TGTGCCAGCACCCCGGACAGGGCCTACAATGAGCAGTTCTTC
CDR3: CASTPDRAYNEQFF
D: TRBD1
J: TRBJ2-1
length: 14
size: .
V: TRBV6-2/TRBV6-3

DNA: TGTGCCAGCAGCCTGTTGGGAACCGATCAGCCCCAGCATTTT
CDR3: CASSLLGTDQPQHF
D: .
J: TRBJ1-5
length: 14
size: .
V: TRBV5-5

DNA: TGTGCCAGCAGTAGACAGGGGGGTGGCACAGATACGCAGTATTTT
CDR3: CASSRQGGGTDTQYF
D: TRBD1
J: TRBJ2-3
length: 15
size: many
V: TRBV12-3/TRBV12-4

DNA: TGTGCCAGCAGCACGGGACAGGGGGCGCGCACCGGGGAGCTGTTTTTT
CDR3: CASSTGQGARTGELFF
D: TRBD1
J: TRBJ2-2
length: 16
size: .
V: TRBV7-2

DNA: TGTGCCAGCAGTTCCATGACAGAATTCTACGAGCAGTACTTC
CDR3: CASSSMTEFYEQYF
D: .
J: TRBJ2-7
length: 14
size: many
V: TRBV6-2/TRBV6-3

DNA: TGTGCCAGCAGCTTAGAAAATCTGGACAGTGGCGCTGAAGCTTTCTTT
CDR3: CASSLENLDSGAEAFF
D: .
J: TRBJ1-1
length: 16
size: many
V: TRBV7-6

DNA: TGTGCCAGCAGCTTAGCGGGGACAGGGAAAAATGAGCAGTTCTTC
CDR3: CASSLAGTGKNEQFF
D: TRBD1
J: TRBJ2-1
length: 15
size: few
V: TRBV11-1

DNA: TGTGCCAGCAGTTTATGGCGCCCAGATCAGCCCCAGCATTTT
CDR3: CASSLWRPDQPQHF
D: .
J: TRBJ1-5
length: 14
size: many
V: TRBV28

DNA: TGTGCCAGCAGTCCCGGGGGGTTTACGCAGTATTTT
CDR3: CASSPGGFTQYF
D: TRBD2
J: TRBJ2-3
length: 12
size: .
V: TRBV12-3/TRBV12-4

DNA: TGTGCCAGCAGGGCGGGAGGGTTCGATGAGCAGTTCTTC
CDR3: CASRAGGFDEQFF
D: TRBD2
J: TRBJ2-1
length: 13
size: .
V: TRBV12-3/TRBV12-4

DNA: TGTGCCAGCAGCGGGGGGGACCATTATACGCAGTATTTT
CDR3: CASSGGDHYTQYF
D: .
J: TRBJ2-3
length: 13
size: .
V: TRBV9

DNA: TGTGCTAGTGGTTTGAGGGACAGGCCCGATGAAAAACTGTTTTTT
CDR3: CASGLRDRPDEKLFF
D: TRBD1
J: TRBJ1-4
length: 15
size: few
V: TRBV12-5

DNA: TGTGCCAGCAGTTTATTTGGCGGACAGGGGGAACCGAGAAGCTCCTACGAGCAGTACTTC
CDR3: CASSLFGGQGEPRSSYEQYF
D: TRBD1
J: TRBJ2-7
length: 20
size: few
V: TRBV27

DNA: TGTGCTAGTGGTTCCATAGACAGGGACTATGGCTACACCTTC
CDR3: CASGSIDRDYGYTF
D: TRBD1
J: TRBJ1-2
length: 14
size: few
V: TRBV12-5